This T cell receptor (beta chain) came from a study of blood T cell repertoires in COVID-19 (dated by TCRdb to about 2020). The study in broad terms: The collaborator samples originated in the United States, Italy and Spain and spanned the acute and convalescent phases of COVID-19. The samples were drawn from two sources: the first 160 participants of the ongoing ImmuneRACE study, and over 1,000 subjects contributed by 6 global collaborators. The repertoires were released in a freely available public database intended as a resource for research on the immune response to SARS-CoV-2. A de-identified subject ID, COVID-19 status, age in years and sex were almost always included in the sample metadata. The prospective study material was composed of cDNA or gDNA derived from T cells, B-cell-depleted T cells, or PBMCs. Where available, HLA class I and class II types were obtained from metadata supplied by the sample provider rather than from assay-based typing. Deeply sampled blood TCRbeta repertoires from subjects exposed to, actively infected with, or recovered from COVID-19 were included in the dataset.

A note on this clone: This clone's antigen is unknown. No qualities accompany the bases; no much larger clone lies one base away.

Whole blood was collected in K2EDTA tubes by collaborating institutions according to the institutions' own protocols. For TCRbeta analysis, collaborator samples were shipped as frozen whole blood, as isolated PBMCs, or as DNA extracted from either sample type. After removal of 5 bases from V and 0 bases from J, the junction retains 4 bases not matched to a gene. The germline V gene provides CDR1 SGDLS and CDR2 YYNGEE. The CDR3, from cysteine to phenylalanine, totals 15 residues. Only the CDR3 portion is preserved as DNA: 45 bases, with reading frame beginning at the first base. The immunoSEQ Assay, a bias-controlled multiplex PCR, was used to amplify TCRbeta CDR3 regions from genomic DNA. The study's processing was this. The number of nucleated cells in each sample was estimated by amplification of reference gene primers within the assay. Sequence reads were collapsed and filtered to measure the absolute abundance of every unique TCRbeta CDR3 rearrangement. For each sample, productive Simpson clonality was calculated as the square root of Simpson's diversity index across productive rearrangements. TCRdb provides this immuneACCESS table in a form limited to in-frame rearrangements. Some clones are lacking; in checked studies, under half of them reflect an unresolved V gene, and why the rest are absent is not known. V, J and clone size are taken as reported in that table, and D and trimming were inferred from the DNA itself. Across this sample there are 140,000 or so clones, with around 87% seen only once. The top ten constitute 8.5% to 9.5% of the sample.

Study-wide conclusions, independent of this receptor: How much clinical and demographic metadata was included differed by source and by participant, and the metadata was provided uncurated.

The specimen sequenced was peripheral blood. The receptor was derived from a woman aged 50 to 60 with active or convalescent COVID-19. This chain is built from TRBV9 and TRBJ1-3; TRBD1 matches 8 bases in the middle. CDR3 sequence: CASSLDRGSGNTIYF. The sequenced DNA is TGTGCCAGCAGTCTAGACAGGGGCTCTGGAAACACCATATATTTT.